These 8 T cell receptor beta chains share one sample of origin, sequenced in a study of shared clonotypes between healthy human individuals. Only in-frame clones appear in the TCRdb table, and some are missing; sequencing was by immunoSEQ multiplex PCR. The top ten clones hold over 1.3% of a sample with over a million clones, roughly 75% of them seen once. The sequenced material came from memory CD4+ T cells sorted from blood. Described subset: CD45RA-negative fraction. The receptors shown here come from a young man in good health.

The genes are TRBV19 and TRBJ2-2; D is uncertain. The V gene lost 6 bases and the J gene lost 1 base, with 9 bases spanning the gap. Germline V gene lookup returns CDR1 LNHDA and CDR2 SQIVND (reference sequence). The CDR3 has 14 amino acids. The DNA for the CDR3 is TGTGCCAGTAGAGTTGGACGGAACACCGGGGAGCTGTTTTTT. Protein sequence: CASRVGRNTGELFF. The variable domain in full, completed from reference TRBV19 and TRBJ2-2, reads DGGITQSPKYLFRKEGQNVTLSCEQNLNHDAMYWYRQDPGQGLRLIYYSQIVNDFQKGDIAEGYSVSREKKESFPLTVTSAQKNPTAFYLCASRVGRNTGELFFGEGSRLTVL.

The rearrangement joins TRBV11-1 to TRBJ2-2, with D perhaps TRBD1 or TRBD2 (5 bases each). CDR3 length: 17 residues. The V gene lost 8 bases and the J gene lost 4 bases, with 23 bases spanning the gap. Germline V CDR1 and CDR2: SGHAT, FQDESV (reference sequence). CDR3 nucleotide sequence: TGTGCCAGCCCTACGACGGGAAGCTGGGGGATCACCGGGGAGCTGTTTTTT. This translates into CASPTTGSWGITGELFF.

The DNA of the CDR3 is TGTGCCAGTGGGACGAGAAGAGAAAAACTGTTTTTT. Translation gives CASGTRREKLFF. The chain carries TRBV28 and TRBJ1-4; D possibly corresponds to TRBD1 (5 bases). The CDR3 runs 12 residues. Trimming took 9 bases from V and 8 from J, leaving 13 bases between them. Germline values: CDR1 MDHEN, CDR2 SYDVKM. Filled out from reference TRBV28 and TRBJ1-4, the complete variable domain reads DVKVTQSSRYLVKRTGEKVFLECVQDMDHENMFWYRQDPGLGLRLIYFSYDVKMKEKGDIPEGYSVSREKKERFSLILESASTNQTSMYLCASGTRREKLFFGSGTQLSVL.

This clone was found a few times. The chain employs TRBV11-2 and TRBJ2-2; D unresolved. Germline V gives CDR1 SGHAT, CDR2 FQNNGV. V lost 6 bases and J lost 6, with 11 bases in between. The CDR3 contains 13 residues. The CDR3 DNA sequence: TGTGCCAGCAGTACTATCGGCTCCGGGGAGCTGTTTTTT. Translation gives CASSTIGSGELFF.

The chain employs TRBV6-5 and TRBJ2-1; TRBD2 might be the D (6 bases). The V end was cut by 6 bases, the J end by 8 bases, with 17 bases between. CDR1 and CDR2 from the germline V gene are MNHEY and SVGAGI. This CDR3 has 14 residues. CDR3 DNA sequence: TGTGCCAGCAGCTCCAGGTCCGGGAGCGATGAGCAGTTCTTC. Amino acid sequence: CASSSRSGSDEQFF.

The chain carries TRBV4-1 and TRBJ1-6; weak D call: TRBD1 (6 bases). The V end lost 2 bases, the J end lost 9 bases, and 14 bases lay between the germline ends. The CDR3 consists of 15 residues. Looked up from germline, CDR1 is MGHRA and CDR2 is YSYEKL. This CDR3 is CASSQSGTLGSPLHF. The CDR3 DNA sequence: TGCGCCAGCAGCCAAAGCGGGACACTCGGTTCACCCCTCCACTTT.

The V and J genes are TRBV7-2 and TRBJ1-6; perhaps TRBD1 as D (6 bases). The germline V gene encodes CDR1 SGHTA and CDR2 FQGNSA. Between the trimmed V and J ends, which lost 5 bases and 0 bases, there was a span of 20 bases. The CDR3 totals 19 residues. In DNA, the CDR3 is TGTGCCAGCAGCCGTCCTACAGACAGGCAGAGCTCCTATAATTCACCCCTCCACTTT. Translated: CASSRPTDRQSSYNSPLHF.

The rearrangement uses TRBV2 and TRBJ2-2; TRBD2 agrees at 10 bases. CDR3 length equals 15 residues. The V and J ends lost 4 bases and 6 bases, in that order; junction bases with no gene match: 5. CDR1 and CDR2 (germline): SNHLY, FYNNEI. The CDR3 DNA reads as TGTGCCAGCAGTGCAAGCGGGGGGGCCGCCGGGGAGCTGTTTTTT. This gives the protein CASSASGGAAGELFF.